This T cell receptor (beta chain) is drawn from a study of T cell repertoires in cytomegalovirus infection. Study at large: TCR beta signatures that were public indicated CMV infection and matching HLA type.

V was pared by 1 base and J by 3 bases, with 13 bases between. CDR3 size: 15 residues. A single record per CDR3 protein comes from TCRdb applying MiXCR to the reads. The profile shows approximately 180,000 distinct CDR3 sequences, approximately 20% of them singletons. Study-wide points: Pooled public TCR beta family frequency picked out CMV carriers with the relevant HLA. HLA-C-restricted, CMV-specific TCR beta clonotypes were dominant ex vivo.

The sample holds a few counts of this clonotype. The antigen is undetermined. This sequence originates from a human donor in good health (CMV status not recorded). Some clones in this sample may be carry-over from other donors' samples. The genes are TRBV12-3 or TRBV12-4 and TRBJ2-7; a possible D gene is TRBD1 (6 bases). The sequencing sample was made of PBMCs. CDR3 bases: TGTGCCAGCAGTTTAGTCGGCAGGGGTGACTACGAGCAGTACTTC. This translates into CASSLVGRGDYEQYF.